The sequence of this T cell receptor (beta chain) was determined in a study of blood T cell repertoires in COVID-19. For the study at large: The analysed material was cDNA or gDNA that came from T cells, B-cell-depleted T cells, or PBMCs.

As processed by the authors: Reference gene primer amplification yielded estimated nucleated cell counts. Profiled with immunoSEQ multiplex PCR; TCRdb holds only in-frame clones, not every one. The V and J calls and the clone size are those of that table, but D and trimming were determined from the DNA. The sample lists some 670,000 clones; just under 90% were seen once. Unmatched junction bases numbered 2, after V lost 1 base and J lost 4 bases. This CDR3 has 15 amino acids. Germline loops: CDR1 SGHDN, CDR2 FVKESK. The chain combines TRBV14 with TRBJ2-5; TRBD1 matches 11 bases. The TCR comes from a woman in her late teens or twenties with acute or convalescent COVID-19. The material sequenced was peripheral blood. CDR3 loop: CASSQVGTGGETQYF. The CDR3 DNA sequence: TGTGCCAGCAGCCAAGTTGGGACAGGGGGAGAGACCCAGTACTTC.